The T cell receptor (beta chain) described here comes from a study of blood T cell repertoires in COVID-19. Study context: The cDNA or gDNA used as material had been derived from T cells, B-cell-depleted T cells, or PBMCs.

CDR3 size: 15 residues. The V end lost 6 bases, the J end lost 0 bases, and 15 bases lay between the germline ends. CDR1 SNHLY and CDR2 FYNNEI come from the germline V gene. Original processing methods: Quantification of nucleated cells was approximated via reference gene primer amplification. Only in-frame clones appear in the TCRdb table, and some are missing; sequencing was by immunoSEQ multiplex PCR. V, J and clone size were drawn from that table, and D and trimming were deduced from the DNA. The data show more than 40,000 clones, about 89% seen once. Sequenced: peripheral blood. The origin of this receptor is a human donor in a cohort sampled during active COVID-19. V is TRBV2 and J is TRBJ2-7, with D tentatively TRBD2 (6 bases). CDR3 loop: CASSSGLVSSYEQYF. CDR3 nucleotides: TGTGCCAGCAGCAGCGGGCTCGTCAGCTCCTACGAGCAGTACTTC.